The next 4 T cell receptor beta chains were all read from a single sample in a study of T-cell memory formation after mild COVID-19. TCRdb recomputed calls from the 5' RACE reads with MiXCR, one row per CDR3 protein. Altogether around 370,000 distinct CDR3 sequences are present, around a fifth being singletons, with the ten largest covering around an eighth. The sample taken for sequencing was PBMCs or a T cell subset sorted from them (not recorded which). The receptors derive from an adult woman who had mild COVID-19 (a few samples of this study predate the infection). Cell type and time point are not known.

The rearrangement joins TRBV6-2 or TRBV6-3 to TRBJ2-1; 12 positions agree with TRBD2. This CDR3 has 19 residues. Germline V gene data show CDR1 as MNHEY and CDR2 as SVGEGT. Trimming took 2 bases from V and 2 from J; bases not matched to a gene: 10. CDR3 sequence (DNA): TGTGCCAGCAGTTACAGCATTAGTACTAGCGGGAGGACCTACAATGAGCAGTTCTTC. This gives the protein CASSYSISTSGRTYNEQFF.

This clonotype was recorded a few times. J is TRBJ2-1 and V is TRBV6-6; D is unclear. Germline V gene data show CDR1 as MNHNY and CDR2 as SVGAGI (reference sequence). V was pared by 1 base and J by 5 bases, with 6 bases between. This CDR3 contains 13 residues. The CDR3 coding sequence is TGTGCCAGCAGTTACTTGTGGAACAATGAGCAGTTCTTC. It is translated as CASSYLWNNEQFF.

This clonotype was counted only a few times. This chain links TRBV6-6 with TRBJ1-1; tentative D call: TRBD1 (5 bases). This CDR3 comprises 14 residues. Germline V gene lookup returns CDR1 MNHNY and CDR2 SVGAGI (reference sequence). V was cut by 5 bases and J by 1 base, with 11 bases left in between. The DNA for the CDR3 is TGTGCCAGCAGTCCCTTGGGGGGGAACACTGAAGCTTTCTTT. It encodes CASSPLGGNTEAFF.

The table lists this clonotype with many counts. This chain links TRBV7-6 with TRBJ2-7, with 9 bases identical to TRBD1. The CDR3 extends over 15 amino acids. After removal of 5 bases from V and 2 bases from J, the junction contained 7 bases not matched to a gene. CDR1 and CDR2 (germline): SGHVS, FNYEAQ. DNA for the CDR3: TGTGCCAGCAGCCCCGGGACAGGGTGGGCCTACGAGCAGTACTTC. Translation: CASSPGTGWAYEQYF.